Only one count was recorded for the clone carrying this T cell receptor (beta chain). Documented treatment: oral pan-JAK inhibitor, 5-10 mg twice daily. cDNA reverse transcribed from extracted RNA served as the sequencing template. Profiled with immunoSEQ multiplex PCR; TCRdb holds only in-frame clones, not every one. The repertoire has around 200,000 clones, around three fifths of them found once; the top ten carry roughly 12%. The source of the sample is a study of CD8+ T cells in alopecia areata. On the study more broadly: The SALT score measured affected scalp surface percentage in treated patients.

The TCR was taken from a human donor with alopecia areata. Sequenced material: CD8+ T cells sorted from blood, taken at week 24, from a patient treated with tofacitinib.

CDR3 region: CASSWTGDTIYF. The CDR3 nucleotides read TGTGCCAGCAGTTGGACTGGGGACACCATATATTTT. This chain uses TRBV13 with TRBJ1-3; D not resolved. Germline CDR1 is PRHDT and CDR2 is FYEKMQ (reference sequence). This CDR3 is 12 amino acids long. Trimming removed 6 bases from V and 8 bases from J, with 11 bases in between.